This T cell receptor beta chain emerged from a study of cytomegalovirus exposure and HLA in healthy donors. Whole-study context: There were 70 million to 95 million unique TCRs (from HLA-typed donors) in an early data release. Study conclusions and caveats: Across all donors, roughly uniform sequencing depth was an assumption of the presence/absence analyses. Researchers reported in a later analysis that common viral pathogens appeared linked to several top clusters. A classifier reportedly called cytomegalovirus status with high sensitivity and specificity.

This clone has only one observation. Its antigen is still unknown. The PCR had 60 Vbeta and 13 Jbeta primers. The assay was immunoSEQ multiplex PCR, and TCRdb's table has in-frame clones only and misses some. The data contain about 130,000 clones, 76% of them seen just once; the ten biggest clones take up over 3%. The sequence was obtained from a man in his forties or fifties in good health and CMV-seronegative. Sequenced input: PBMCs.

The CDR3 spells CASRPESFSGANVLTF. The CDR3 bases are TGTGCCAGCAGGCCGGAGTCCTTCTCTGGGGCCAACGTCCTGACTTTC. The V call is TRBV27, the J call TRBJ2-6; no clear D. CDR1 MNHEY and CDR2 SMNVEV come from the germline V gene (reference sequence). Trimming pared 6 bases from V and 0 bases from J, leaving 12 bases between. The CDR3 spans 16 residues.